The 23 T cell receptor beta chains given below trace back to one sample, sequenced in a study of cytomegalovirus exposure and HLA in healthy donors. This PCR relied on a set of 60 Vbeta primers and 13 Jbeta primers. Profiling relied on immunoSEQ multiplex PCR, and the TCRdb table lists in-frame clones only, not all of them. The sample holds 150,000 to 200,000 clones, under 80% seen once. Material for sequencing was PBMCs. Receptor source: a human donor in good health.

The CDR3 coding sequence is TGTGCCAGCAGTCCTTACAGGGGGGAGACTGAAGCTTTCTTT. Its translation: CASSPYRGETEAFF. This rearrangement joins TRBV5-5 to TRBJ1-1, with 8 positions matching TRBD1. The CDR3 runs 14 residues. The germline V gene encodes CDR1 SGHKS and CDR2 YYEKEE (reference sequence). J lost 5 bases, V lost 5 bases, and 8 bases had no gene match.

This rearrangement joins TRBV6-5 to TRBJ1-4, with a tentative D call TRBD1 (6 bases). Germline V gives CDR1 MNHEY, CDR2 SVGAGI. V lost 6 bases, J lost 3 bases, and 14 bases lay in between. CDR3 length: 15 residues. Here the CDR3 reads CASSAGGAANEKLFF. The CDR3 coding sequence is TGTGCCAGCAGCGCCGGGGGGGCTGCTAATGAAAAACTGTTTTTT.

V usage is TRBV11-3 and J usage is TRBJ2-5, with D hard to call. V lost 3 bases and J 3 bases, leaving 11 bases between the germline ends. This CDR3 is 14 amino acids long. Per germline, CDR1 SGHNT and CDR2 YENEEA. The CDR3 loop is CASSFGNQEETQYF. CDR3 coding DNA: TGTGCCAGCAGCTTCGGAAATCAGGAAGAGACCCAGTACTTC.

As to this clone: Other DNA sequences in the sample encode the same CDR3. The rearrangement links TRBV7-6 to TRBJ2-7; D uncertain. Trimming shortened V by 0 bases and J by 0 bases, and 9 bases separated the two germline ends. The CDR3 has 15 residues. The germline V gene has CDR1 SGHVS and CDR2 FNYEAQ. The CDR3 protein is CASSLASAASYEQYF. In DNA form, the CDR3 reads TGTGCCAGCAGCTTAGCATCTGCGGCCTCCTACGAGCAGTACTTC.

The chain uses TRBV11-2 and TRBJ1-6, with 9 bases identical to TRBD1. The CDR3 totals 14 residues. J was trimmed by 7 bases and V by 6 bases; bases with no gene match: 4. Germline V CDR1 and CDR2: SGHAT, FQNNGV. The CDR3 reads CASSSGQGNSPLHF. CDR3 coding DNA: TGTGCCAGCAGTTCCGGACAGGGGAATTCACCCCTCCACTTT.

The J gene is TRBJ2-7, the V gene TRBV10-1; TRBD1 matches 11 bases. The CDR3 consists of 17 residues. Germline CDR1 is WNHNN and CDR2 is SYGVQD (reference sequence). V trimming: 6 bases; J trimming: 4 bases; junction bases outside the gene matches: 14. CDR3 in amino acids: CASSEWARDRGLYEQYF. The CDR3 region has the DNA TGCGCCAGCAGCGAATGGGCCCGGGACAGGGGGTTGTACGAGCAGTACTTC.

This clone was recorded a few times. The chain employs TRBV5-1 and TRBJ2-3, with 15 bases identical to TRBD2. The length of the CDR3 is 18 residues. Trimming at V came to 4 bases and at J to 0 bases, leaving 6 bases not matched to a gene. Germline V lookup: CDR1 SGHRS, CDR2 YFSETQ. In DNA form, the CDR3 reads TGCGCCAGCAGCCCACCGGGACTAGCGGGGGGTAGCACAGATACGCAGTATTTT. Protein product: CASSPPGLAGGSTDTQYF.

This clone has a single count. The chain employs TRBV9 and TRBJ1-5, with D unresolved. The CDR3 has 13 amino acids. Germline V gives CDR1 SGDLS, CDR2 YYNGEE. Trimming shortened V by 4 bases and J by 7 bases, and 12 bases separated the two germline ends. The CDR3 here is CASSRGGRQPQHF. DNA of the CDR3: TGTGCCAGCAGCCGTGGCGGGCGCCAGCCCCAGCATTTT.

The CDR3 sequence is CASSSSGGAEQYF. The CDR3 DNA reads TGTGCCAGCAGTTCCAGCGGGGGGGCCGAGCAGTACTTC. The chain links TRBV6-5 to TRBJ2-5; 10 nucleotides match TRBD2. The last part of the DNA fits TRBJ2-7 better; the J call may be wrong. Germline V gives CDR1 MNHEY, CDR2 SVGAGI. This CDR3 has 13 residues.

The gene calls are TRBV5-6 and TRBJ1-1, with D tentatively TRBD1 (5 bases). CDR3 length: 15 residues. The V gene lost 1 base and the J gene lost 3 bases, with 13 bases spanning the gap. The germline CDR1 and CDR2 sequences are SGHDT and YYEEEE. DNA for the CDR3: TGTGCCAGCAGCTTGCTGGGGGGAGGTTACACTGAAGCTTTCTTT. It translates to CASSLLGGGYTEAFF.

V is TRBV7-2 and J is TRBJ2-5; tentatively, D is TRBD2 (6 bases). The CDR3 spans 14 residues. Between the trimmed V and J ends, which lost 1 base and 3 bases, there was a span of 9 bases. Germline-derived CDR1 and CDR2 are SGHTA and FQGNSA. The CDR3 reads CASSLGSGEETQYF. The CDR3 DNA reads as TGTGCCAGCAGCTTAGGGTCGGGGGAAGAGACCCAGTACTTC.

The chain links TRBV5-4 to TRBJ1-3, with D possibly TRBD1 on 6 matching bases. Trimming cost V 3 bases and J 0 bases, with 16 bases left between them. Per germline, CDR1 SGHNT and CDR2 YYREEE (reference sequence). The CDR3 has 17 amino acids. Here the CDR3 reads CASSSIGQPFSGNTIYF. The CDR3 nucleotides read TGTGCCAGCAGCTCGATCGGACAGCCTTTCTCTGGAAACACCATATATTTT.

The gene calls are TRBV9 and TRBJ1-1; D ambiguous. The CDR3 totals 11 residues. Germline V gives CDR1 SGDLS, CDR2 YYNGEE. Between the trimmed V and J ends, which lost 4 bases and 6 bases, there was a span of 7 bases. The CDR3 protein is CASSSGPEAFF. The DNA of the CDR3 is TGTGCCAGCAGCTCAGGCCCTGAAGCTTTCTTT. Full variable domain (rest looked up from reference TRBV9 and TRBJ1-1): DSGVTQTPKHLITATGQRVTLRCSPRSGDLSVYWYQQSLDQGLQFLIQYYNGEERAKGNILERFSAQQFPDLHSELNLSSLELGDSALYFCASSSGPEAFFGQGTRLTVV.

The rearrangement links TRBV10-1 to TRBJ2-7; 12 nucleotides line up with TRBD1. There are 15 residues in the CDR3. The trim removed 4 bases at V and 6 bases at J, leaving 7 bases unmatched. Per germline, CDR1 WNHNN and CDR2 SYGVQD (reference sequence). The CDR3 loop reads CASSASGTGGGEQYF. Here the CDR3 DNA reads TGCGCCAGCAGTGCCTCCGGGACAGGGGGCGGCGAGCAGTACTTC.

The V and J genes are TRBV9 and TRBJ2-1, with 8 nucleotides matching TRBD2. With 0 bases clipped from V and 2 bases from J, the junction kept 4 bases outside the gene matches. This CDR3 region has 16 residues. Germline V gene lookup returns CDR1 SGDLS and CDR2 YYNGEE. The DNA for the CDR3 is TGTGCCAGCAGCGTAGACGGGGGGGGAGCCTACAATGAGCAGTTCTTC. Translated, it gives CASSVDGGGAYNEQFF.

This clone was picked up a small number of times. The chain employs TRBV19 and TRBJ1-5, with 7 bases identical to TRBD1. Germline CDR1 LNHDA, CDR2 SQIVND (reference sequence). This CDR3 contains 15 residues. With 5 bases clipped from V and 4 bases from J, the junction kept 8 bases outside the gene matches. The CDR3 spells CASSWTGQSNQPQHF. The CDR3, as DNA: TGTGCCAGTAGTTGGACAGGCCAATCGAATCAGCCCCAGCATTTT.

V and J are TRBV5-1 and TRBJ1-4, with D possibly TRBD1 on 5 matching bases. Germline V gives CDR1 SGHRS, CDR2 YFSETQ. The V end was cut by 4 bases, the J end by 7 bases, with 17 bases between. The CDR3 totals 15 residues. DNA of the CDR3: TGCGCCAGCAGCGGGGCTGGGGGGTCTGGTGAAAAACTGTTTTTT. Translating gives CASSGAGGSGEKLFF.

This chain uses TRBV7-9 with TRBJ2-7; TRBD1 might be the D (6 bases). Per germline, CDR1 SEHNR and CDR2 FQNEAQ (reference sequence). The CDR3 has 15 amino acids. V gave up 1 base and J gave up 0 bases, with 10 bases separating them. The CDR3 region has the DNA TGTGCCAGCAGCTTAGTCACAGGGCCCTCCTACGAGCAGTACTTC. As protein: CASSLVTGPSYEQYF.

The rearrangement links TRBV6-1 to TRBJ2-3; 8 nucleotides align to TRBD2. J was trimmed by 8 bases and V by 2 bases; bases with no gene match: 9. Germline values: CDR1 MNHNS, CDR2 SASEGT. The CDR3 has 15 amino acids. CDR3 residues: CASSERMTSAGTQYF. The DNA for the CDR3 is TGTGCCAGCAGTGAACGAATGACTAGCGCTGGTACGCAGTATTTT.

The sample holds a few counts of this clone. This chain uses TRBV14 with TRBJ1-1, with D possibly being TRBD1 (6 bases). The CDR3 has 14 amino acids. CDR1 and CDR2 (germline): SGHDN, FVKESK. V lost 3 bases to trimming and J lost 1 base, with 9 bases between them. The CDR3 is CASSQGARNTEAFF. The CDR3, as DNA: TGTGCCAGCAGCCAGGGGGCCCGGAACACTGAAGCTTTCTTT.

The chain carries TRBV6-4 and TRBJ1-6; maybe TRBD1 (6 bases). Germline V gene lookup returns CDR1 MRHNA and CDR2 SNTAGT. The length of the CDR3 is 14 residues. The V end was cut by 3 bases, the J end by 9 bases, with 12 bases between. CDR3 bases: TGTGCCAGCAGTGAGAGGGGGGGCGGTTCACCCCTCCACTTT. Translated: CASSERGGGSPLHF.

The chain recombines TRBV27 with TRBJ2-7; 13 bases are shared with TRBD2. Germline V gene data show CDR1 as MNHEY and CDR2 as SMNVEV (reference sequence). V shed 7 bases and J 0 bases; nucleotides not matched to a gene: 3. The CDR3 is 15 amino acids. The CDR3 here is CASKLAGGPSYEQYF. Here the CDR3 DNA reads TGTGCCAGCAAACTAGCGGGGGGGCCCTCCTACGAGCAGTACTTC.

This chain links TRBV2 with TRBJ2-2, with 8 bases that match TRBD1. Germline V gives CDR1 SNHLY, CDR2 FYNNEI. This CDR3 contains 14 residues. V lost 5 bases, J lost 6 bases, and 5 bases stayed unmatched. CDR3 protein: CASSFTGGSGELFF. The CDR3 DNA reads TGTGCCAGCAGTTTTACAGGGGGGTCCGGGGAGCTGTTTTTT.